This T cell receptor (beta chain) is drawn from a study of blood T cell repertoires in COVID-19. Overall study context: Some COVID-19 samples were acute and others convalescent; all came from the United States, Italy and Spain.

This clone has only a few counts. In the source study's methods: For nucleated cells, counts were estimated from reference gene primer amplification. Profiling relied on immunoSEQ multiplex PCR, and the TCRdb table lists in-frame clones only, not all of them. The V and J calls and clone size are taken from that table; D and trimming were inferred from the DNA. This sample has over 100,000 clones, with around 80% found just once. This CDR3 region has 15 residues. Germline loops: CDR1 SNHLY, CDR2 FYNNEI. The V gene end was trimmed by 7 bases and the J gene end by 0 bases; junction bases not matched to a gene: 8.

Sequenced: peripheral blood. This sequence was found in a human donor in a cohort sampled during active or convalescent COVID-19. This chain connects TRBV2 to TRBJ2-5, with TRBD1 matching over 7 bases. For the CDR3, the DNA is TGTGCCAGCACCCGGGACAGCCGACACCAAGAGACCCAGTACTTC. It encodes CASTRDSRHQETQYF.